This TCR beta chain was retrieved from a study of response to subunit inactivated influenza vaccine. Points from the study as a whole: Authors suggested few new T cells are recruited by each seasonal influenza vaccination.

V shed 8 bases and J shed 3 bases, with 17 bases lying between them. The CDR3 is 15 residues long. As regards this clonotype: Antigen: not known.

In TCRdb, the RT-PCR reads were re-called with MiXCR into one record per CDR3 protein. The repertoire consists of around 530,000 distinct CDR3 sequences, with 12% occurring once and the leading ten covering more than 8.5%. The sequencing used PBMCs from blood, collected on the day of vaccination. This sequence joins TRBV12-3 or TRBV12-4 and TRBJ2-1; tentatively, D is TRBD2 (6 bases). The TCR comes from a man aged 50 to 60 who received an inactivated influenza vaccine. CDR3 DNA: TGTGCCAGCCGATTCGGGACTGGGAACTACAATGAGCAGTTCTTC. Its protein product is CASRFGTGNYNEQFF.